The TCR beta chain under discussion was sequenced for a study of T-cell reconstitution after alpha-beta-depleted transplantation in children (dated by TCRdb to 2016 to 2018). Describing the broader study: The study quantitatively tracked T-cell immune reconstitution after TCRalphabeta/CD19-depleted allogeneic hematopoietic cell transplantation in children using TCR repertoire profiling.

Including the terminal cysteine and phenylalanine, the CDR3 comprises 13 residues. Only the CDR3 DNA stays, 39 bases, in frame from base 1. Looking up the germline V gene yields CDR1 ENHRY and CDR2 SYGVKD. Trimming at the junction amounts to 2 bases on V and 2 bases on J, and the germline ends lie 6 bases apart. Library construction relied on PCR. The instrument given in TCRdb is Illumina HiSeq 2500. To normalize quantification of the TCRbeta repertoire, the TCR libraries were built with molecular barcoding that relied on unique molecular identifiers. TCRdb reprocessing: public reads trimmed at Q25 with fastp, clones called with MiXCR, in-frame beta chains kept. Records with the same CDR3 protein are collapsed into one entry carrying the most frequent genes and DNA. This sample gives roughly 500,000 distinct CDR3 sequences in total; about 30% of them show up just once. Clones ranked in the top ten supply 2% to 2.5% of the sample.

This clonotype was seen more than once but under ten times. Its antigen specificity is not known. No per-base quality is available; no much larger clone lies one base away. Recombination joined TRBV10-3 with TRBJ1-1; a confident D gene designation cannot be given. Material: PBMCs from the stem cell graft donor, obtained from the stem cell graft. The sequence was collected from a human donor who donated a stem cell graft to a child with aplastic anemia. The nucleotide sequence is TGTGCCATCAGTGAGGAGGGTAACACTGAAGCTTTCTTT. Translated, it gives CAISEEGNTEAFF.